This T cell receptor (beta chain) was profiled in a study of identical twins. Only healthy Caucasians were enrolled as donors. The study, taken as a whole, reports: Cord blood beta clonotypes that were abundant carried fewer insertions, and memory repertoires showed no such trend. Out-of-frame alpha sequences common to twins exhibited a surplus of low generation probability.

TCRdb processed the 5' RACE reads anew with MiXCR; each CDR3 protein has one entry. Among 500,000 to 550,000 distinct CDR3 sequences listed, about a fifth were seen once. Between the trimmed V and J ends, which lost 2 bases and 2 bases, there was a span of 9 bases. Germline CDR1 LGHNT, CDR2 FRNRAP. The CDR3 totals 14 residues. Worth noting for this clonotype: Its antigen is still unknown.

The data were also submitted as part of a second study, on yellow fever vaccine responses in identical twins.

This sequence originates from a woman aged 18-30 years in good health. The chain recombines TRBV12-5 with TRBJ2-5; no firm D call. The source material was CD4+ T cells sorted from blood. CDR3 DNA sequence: TGTGCTAGTGGTTTGTATATGGTTCAAGAGACCCAGTACTTC. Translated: CASGLYMVQETQYF.